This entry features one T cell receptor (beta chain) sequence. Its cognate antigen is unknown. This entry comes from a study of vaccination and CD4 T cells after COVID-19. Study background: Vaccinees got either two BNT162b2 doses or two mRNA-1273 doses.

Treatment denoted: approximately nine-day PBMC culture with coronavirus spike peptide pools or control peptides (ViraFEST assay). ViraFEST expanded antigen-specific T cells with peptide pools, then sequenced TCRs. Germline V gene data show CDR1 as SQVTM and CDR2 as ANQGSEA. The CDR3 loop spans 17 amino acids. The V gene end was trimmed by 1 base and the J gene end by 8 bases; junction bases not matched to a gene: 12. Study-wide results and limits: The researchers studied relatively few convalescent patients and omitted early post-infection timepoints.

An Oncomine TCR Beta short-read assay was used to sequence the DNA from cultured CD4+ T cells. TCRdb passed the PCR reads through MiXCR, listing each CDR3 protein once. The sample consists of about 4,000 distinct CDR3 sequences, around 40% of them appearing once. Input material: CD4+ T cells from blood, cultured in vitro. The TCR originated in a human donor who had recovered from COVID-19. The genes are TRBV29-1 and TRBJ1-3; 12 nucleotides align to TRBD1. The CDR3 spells CSVEAVLPGQGADTIYF. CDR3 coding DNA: TGCAGCGTTGAAGCCGTTCTCCCGGGACAGGGGGCAGACACCATATATTTT. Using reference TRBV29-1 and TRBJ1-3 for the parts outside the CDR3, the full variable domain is SAVISQKPSRDICQRGTSLTIQCQVDSQVTMMFWYRQQPGQSLTLIATANQGSEATYESGFVIDKFPISRPNLTFSTLTVSNMSPEDSSIYLCSVEAVLPGQGADTIYFGEGSWLTVV.